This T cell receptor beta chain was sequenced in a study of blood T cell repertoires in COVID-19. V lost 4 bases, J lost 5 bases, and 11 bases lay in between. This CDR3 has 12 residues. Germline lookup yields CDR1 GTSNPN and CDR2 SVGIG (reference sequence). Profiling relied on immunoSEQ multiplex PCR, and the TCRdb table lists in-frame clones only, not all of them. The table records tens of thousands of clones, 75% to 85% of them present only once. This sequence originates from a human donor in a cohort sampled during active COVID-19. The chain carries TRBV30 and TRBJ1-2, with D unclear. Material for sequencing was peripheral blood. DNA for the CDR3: TGTGCCTGGACACTTCCTCTATATGGCTACACCTTC. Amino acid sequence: CAWTLPLYGYTF.